This TCR beta chain was retrieved from a study of T cell responses to AZD1222 COVID-19 vaccine. Study-wide findings and caveats: Every sample of the repertoires postdated the peak T cell response. Just a handful of AZD1222 recipients tested seropositive at baseline. Most donors were white British and more were female, and clonal diversity was possibly underestimated. Regions 160-218 and 743-854 held dominance among vaccine-associated CD4 TCRs, which spanned spike.

Profiled with immunoSEQ multiplex PCR; TCRdb holds only in-frame clones, not every one. The sample consists of 200,000 or so clones, 80% to 90% of them appearing once. The V gene end was trimmed by 5 bases and the J gene end by 7 bases; junction bases not matched to a gene: 15. CDR1 and CDR2 from the germline V gene are SEHNR and FQNEAQ (reference sequence). The CDR3 spans 17 residues. A note on this clone: No antigen is known for it.

The chain combines TRBV7-9 with TRBJ2-3; TRBD2 matches 10 bases. Sequences were derived from peripheral blood, sampled on day 0 of MenACWY control vaccination. This TCR came from an adult in good health. The CDR3 sequence: CASSPQTWTSGSNTQYF. The CDR3, as DNA: TGTGCCAGCAGCCCACAGACTTGGACTAGCGGTTCAAATACGCAGTATTTT.